These 5 T cell receptor beta chains were all obtained from the same sample, sequenced in a study of CD8 T cells in ankylosing spondylitis. Their target antigens are unknown. MiXCR, applied by TCRdb to the 5' RACE reads, yields one record per CDR3 protein. The data contain 750,000 to 850,000 distinct CDR3 sequences, around 11% of them singletons. The study, taken as a whole, reports: What appeared characteristic of ankylosing spondylitis blood was a TCR beta motif of seven to nine highly homologous variants.

The source material was blood, either unsorted or a sorted T cell fraction (not recorded which). The receptors were gathered from a male donor with ankylosing spondylitis.

The chain combines TRBV6-2 or TRBV6-3 with TRBJ1-1; D ambiguous. CDR1 is MNHEY and CDR2 is SVGEGT in the germline V gene. The V and J ends lost 5 bases and 0 bases respectively, with 13 bases between them. This CDR3 has 15 amino acids. The CDR3 DNA is TGTGCCAGCAGTCGTCGCAGGCTTATGAACACTGAAGCTTTCTTT. As protein: CASSRRRLMNTEAFF.

V usage is TRBV24-1 and J usage is TRBJ2-1; TRBD2 is a possible D gene (5 bases). The V end lost 10 bases, the J end lost 4 bases, and 13 bases lay between the germline ends. CDR3 size: 13 residues. Germline V gene lookup returns CDR1 KGHDR and CDR2 SFDVKD. In DNA form, the CDR3 reads TGTGCCACGGGTAGGGAGCCGTACAATGAGCAGTTCTTC. Amino acid sequence: CATGREPYNEQFF.

The table lists this clonotype with a few counts. The rearrangement links TRBV5-1 to TRBJ1-1, with D perhaps matching TRBD1 (6 bases). The V end lost 2 bases, the J end lost 5 bases, and 19 bases lay between the germline ends. Per the germline V gene, CDR1 is SGHRS and CDR2 is YFSETQ. This CDR3 is 16 amino acids long. The CDR3: CASSFRIGGTRTEAFF. The CDR3 bases are TGCGCCAGCAGCTTTAGGATCGGGGGCACCAGGACTGAAGCTTTCTTT.

Notes on this clonotype: One base away lies a much larger clone, so this may be a sequencing read error. The chain is built from TRBV9 and TRBJ2-7, with TRBD2 matching 13 bases. Germline V gene sequence: CDR1 SGDLS, CDR2 YYNGEE. The ends lost 6 bases at V and 6 bases at J; junction bases unmatched: 6. The CDR3 is 14 residues long. This CDR3 is CASIRGLAGVEQYF. The CDR3 DNA reads as TGTGCCAGCATCAGAGGACTAGCGGGAGTCGAGCAGTACTTC.

This clonotype was counted between two and nine times. V usage is TRBV5-1 and J usage is TRBJ1-2; D is undetermined. Trimming took 2 bases from V and 4 from J, leaving 12 bases between them. The CDR3 is 14 amino acids. Germline CDR1 reads SGHRS; CDR2 reads YFSETQ. CDR3 loop: CASSLTPGFYGYTF. DNA for the CDR3: TGCGCCAGCAGCTTAACCCCGGGCTTCTATGGCTACACCTTC.